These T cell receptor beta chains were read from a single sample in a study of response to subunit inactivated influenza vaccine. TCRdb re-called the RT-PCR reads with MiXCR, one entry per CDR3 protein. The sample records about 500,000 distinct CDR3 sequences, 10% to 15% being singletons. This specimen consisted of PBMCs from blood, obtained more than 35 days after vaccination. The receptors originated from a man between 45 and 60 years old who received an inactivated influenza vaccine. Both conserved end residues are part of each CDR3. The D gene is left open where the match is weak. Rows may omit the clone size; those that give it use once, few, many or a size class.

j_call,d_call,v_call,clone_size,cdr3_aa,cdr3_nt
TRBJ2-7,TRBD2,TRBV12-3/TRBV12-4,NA,CASSFLGGDAVYF,TGTGCCAGCAGTTTTCTGGGAGGGGATGCTGTGTACTTC
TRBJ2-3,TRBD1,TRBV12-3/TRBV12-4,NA,CASGDGTEQYF,TGTGCCAGCGGAGACGGGACAGAGCAGTATTTT
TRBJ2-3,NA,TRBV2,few,CASKEVFTDTQYF,TGTGCCAGCAAGGAGGTTTTCACAGATACGCAGTATTTT
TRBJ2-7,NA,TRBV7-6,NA,CASSLEPAGVIYEQYF,TGTGCCAGCAGCTTAGAACCCGCAGGGGTAATCTACGAGCAGTACTTC
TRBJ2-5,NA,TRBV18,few,CASSPQDSQETQYF,TGTGCCAGCTCACCACAAGACAGTCAAGAGACCCAGTACTTC
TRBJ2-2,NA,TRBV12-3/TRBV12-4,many,CASSSGDTGELFF,TGTGCCAGCAGTTCAGGGGACACCGGGGAGCTGTTTTTT
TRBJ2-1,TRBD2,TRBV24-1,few,CATSDPIAGLSYNEQFF,TGTGCCACCAGTGATCCAATAGCGGGACTCTCCTACAATGAGCAGTTCTTC
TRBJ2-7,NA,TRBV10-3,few,CAISRGYEQYF,TGTGCCATCAGTAGGGGGTACGAGCAGTACTTC
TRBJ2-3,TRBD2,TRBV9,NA,CASSVDQRESDTQYF,TGTGCCAGCAGCGTAGATCAGCGGGAGTCAGATACGCAGTATTTT
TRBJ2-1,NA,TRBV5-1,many,CASSLEQAEQFF,TGCGCCAGCAGCTTGGAACAGGCTGAGCAGTTCTTC
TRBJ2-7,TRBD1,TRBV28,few,CASTRTGTSYEQYF,TGTGCCAGCACTCGGACAGGGACCTCCTACGAGCAGTACTTC
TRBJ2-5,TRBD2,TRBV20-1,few,CSARVLAGGPLQETQYF,TGCAGTGCTAGAGTACTAGCGGGAGGGCCCTTGCAAGAGACCCAGTACTTC
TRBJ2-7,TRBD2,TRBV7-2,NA,CASSQPGLERNTYEQYF,TGTGCCAGCAGCCAGCCGGGACTAGAGCGAAATACCTACGAGCAGTACTTC
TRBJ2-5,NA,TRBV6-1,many,CASRTTGLGTQYF,TGTGCCAGCAGGACCACAGGCCTGGGGACCCAGTACTTC
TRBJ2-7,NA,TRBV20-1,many,CSARDKEGINEQYF,TGCAGTGCTAGAGATAAGGAGGGCATCAACGAGCAGTACTTC
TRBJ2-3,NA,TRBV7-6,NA,CASSFYLTVADTQYF,TGTGCCAGCAGCTTCTATTTGACAGTCGCAGATACGCAGTATTTT
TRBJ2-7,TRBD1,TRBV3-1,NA,CASSQDTGAYEQYF,TGTGCCAGCAGCCAAGATACAGGGGCCTACGAGCAGTACTTC
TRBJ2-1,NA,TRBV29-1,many,CSVEAPGVVYNEQFF,TGCAGCGTTGAAGCACCCGGGGTGGTTTACAATGAGCAGTTCTTC
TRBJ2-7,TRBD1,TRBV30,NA,CAWSVLGQGFYEQYF,TGTGCCTGGAGTGTACTGGGACAGGGTTTCTACGAGCAGTACTTC
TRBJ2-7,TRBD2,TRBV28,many,CASSFAGDSYEQYF,TGTGCCAGCAGTTTCGCGGGGGACTCCTACGAGCAGTACTTC
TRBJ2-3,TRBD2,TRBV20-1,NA,CSARGTSGRGYTDTQYF,TGCAGTGCTAGAGGGACTAGCGGGAGAGGGTACACAGATACGCAGTATTTT
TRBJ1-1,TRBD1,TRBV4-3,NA,CASSHDRGKAFF,TGCGCCAGCAGCCACGACAGGGGGAAAGCTTTCTTT
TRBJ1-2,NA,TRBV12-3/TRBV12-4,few,CASTDSFGYTF,TGTGCCAGCACCGACAGTTTTGGCTACACCTTC
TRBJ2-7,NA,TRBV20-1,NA,CSARVPGPVVAEQYF,TGCAGTGCTAGAGTCCCAGGGCCCGTGGTAGCCGAGCAGTACTTC
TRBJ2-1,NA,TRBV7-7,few,CASSPTGGVSYNEQFF,TGTGCTAGCAGCCCCACAGGTGGAGTTTCCTACAATGAGCAGTTCTTC
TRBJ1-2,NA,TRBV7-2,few,CASSLVKGNYGYTF,TGTGCCAGCAGCTTAGTGAAGGGGAACTATGGCTACACCTTC
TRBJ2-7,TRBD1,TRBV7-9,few,CASSRDRASYEQYF,TGTGCCAGCAGCCGGGACAGGGCCTCCTACGAGCAGTACTTC
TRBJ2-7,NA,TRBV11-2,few,CASSLVKGYEQYF,TGTGCCAGCAGCTTAGTAAAGGGATACGAGCAGTACTTC
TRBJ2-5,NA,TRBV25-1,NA,CASSERGAETQYF,TGTGCCAGCAGTGAACGCGGAGCCGAGACCCAGTACTTC
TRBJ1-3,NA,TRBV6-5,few,CASSYERIGSGNTIYF,TGTGCCAGCAGTTACGAGAGGATAGGCTCTGGAAACACCATATATTTT
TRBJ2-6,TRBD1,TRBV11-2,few,CASSFLGQGALGANVLTF,TGTGCCAGCAGCTTCCTCGGACAGGGGGCGCTGGGGGCCAACGTCCTGACTTTC
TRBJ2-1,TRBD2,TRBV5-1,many,CASSLASGSNNEQFF,TGCGCCAGCAGCTTGGCCAGCGGGAGTAACAATGAGCAGTTCTTC
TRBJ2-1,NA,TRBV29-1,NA,CSVEGVDYASFNEQFF,TGCAGCGTTGAGGGCGTGGACTACGCAAGTTTCAATGAGCAGTTCTTC
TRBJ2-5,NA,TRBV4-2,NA,CASSIGGAEETQYF,TGTGCCAGCAGCATCGGAGGGGCGGAAGAGACCCAGTACTTC
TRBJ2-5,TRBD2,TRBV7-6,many,CASSFNLLSGRETQYF,TGTGCCAGCAGCTTTAACCTTCTTAGCGGGAGAGAGACCCAGTACTTC
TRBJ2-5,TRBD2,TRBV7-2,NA,CASSWTSGRGQETQYF,TGTGCCAGCAGCTGGACTAGCGGGAGGGGCCAAGAGACCCAGTACTTC
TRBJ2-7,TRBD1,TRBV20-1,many,CSARERQGSDSEQYF,TGCAGTGCTAGAGAACGACAGGGGTCTGACTCCGAGCAGTACTTC
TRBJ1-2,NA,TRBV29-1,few,CSVENLSNYGYTF,TGCAGCGTTGAAAATCTATCTAACTATGGCTACACCTTC
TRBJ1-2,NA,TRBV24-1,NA,CATSDPGKVTYGYTF,TGTGCCACCAGTGATCCGGGGAAAGTAACCTATGGCTACACCTTC
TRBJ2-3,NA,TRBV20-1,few,CSARRTGGPNVDTQYF,TGCAGTGCAAGAAGAACCGGGGGGCCCAACGTAGATACGCAGTATTTT
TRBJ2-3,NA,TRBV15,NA,CATSSRQGTTDTQYF,TGTGCCACCAGCAGCCGGCAGGGGACAACAGATACGCAGTATTTT
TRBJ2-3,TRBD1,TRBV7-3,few,CASSSTGVSTDTQYF,TGTGCCAGCAGCTCGACAGGGGTGAGCACAGATACGCAGTATTTT
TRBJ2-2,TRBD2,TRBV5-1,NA,CASSPRLAGANGELFF,TGCGCCAGCAGCCCGCGACTAGCGGGAGCGAACGGGGAGCTGTTTTTT
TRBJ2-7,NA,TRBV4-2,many,CASSPSHPPQGYEQYF,TGTGCCAGCAGCCCATCCCACCCCCCACAGGGTTACGAGCAGTACTTC
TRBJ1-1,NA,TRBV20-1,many,CSAREITGVGTEAFF,TGCAGTGCTAGAGAGATAACCGGGGTTGGGACTGAAGCTTTCTTT
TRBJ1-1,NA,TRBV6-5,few,CASSYGRARTEAFF,TGTGCCAGCAGTTACGGCAGGGCAAGGACTGAAGCTTTCTTT